This T cell receptor (beta chain) was obtained from a study of Graves' ophthalmopathy and Graves' hyperthyroidism. General study findings and limits: The model's ophthalmopathy progression predictions had just under 71% sensitivity and 72% to 80% specificity.

This clonotype was observed many times. Its antigen is undetermined. Recruitment covered hyperthyroidism patients aged 18 to 65 whose new diagnosis was of under 2 months' duration. Patients were left out if they had other autoimmune diseases, uncontrolled infections, pregnancy or lactation. Researchers took RNA transcripts and amplified TCR beta CDR3 regions from them. HTBI-primed first-round RT-PCR preceded second-round multiplex PCR. TCRdb fed the multiplex PCR reads into MiXCR, producing one record per CDR3 protein. The data show around 400,000 distinct CDR3 sequences, roughly 21% seen once. The sequence came from a woman between 18 and 30 years old with stable Graves' hyperthyroidism. The specimen sequenced was peripheral blood.

Written as DNA, the CDR3 is TGTGCCAGCACACTACTAGCGGCCGGGACCGGGGAGCTGTTTTTT. Amino acid sequence: CASTLLAAGTGELFF. V usage is TRBV6-1 and J usage is TRBJ2-2, with TRBD2 matching 8 bases. CDR1 and CDR2 (germline): MNHNS, SASEGT. V shed 7 bases, J shed 5 bases, and the junction held 9 bases outside the gene matches. The CDR3 sequence is 15 residues long.